The present entry profiles one T cell receptor (beta chain) with its context. This specimen comes from a study of T cell responses to AZD1222 COVID-19 vaccine. Trimming pared 7 bases from V and 7 bases from J, leaving 9 bases between. This CDR3 is 11 amino acids long. Germline CDR1 is LGHDT and CDR2 is YNNKEL (reference sequence). Assay used: immunoSEQ multiplex PCR; TCRdb lists only in-frame clones, some missing. Among just over 80,000 clones, 70% to 90% were seen once, and the ten largest hold approximately 5.8%. Specimen: peripheral blood, collected on day 0 of AZD1222 vaccination. This TCR was recovered from an adult in good health. The chain links TRBV3-1 (or the pseudogene TRBV3-2) to TRBJ2-3, with a tentative D call TRBD1 (5 bases). In DNA, the CDR3 is TGTGCCAGCAACAAGGGGAATACGCAGTATTTT. Translating it yields CASNKGNTQYF.